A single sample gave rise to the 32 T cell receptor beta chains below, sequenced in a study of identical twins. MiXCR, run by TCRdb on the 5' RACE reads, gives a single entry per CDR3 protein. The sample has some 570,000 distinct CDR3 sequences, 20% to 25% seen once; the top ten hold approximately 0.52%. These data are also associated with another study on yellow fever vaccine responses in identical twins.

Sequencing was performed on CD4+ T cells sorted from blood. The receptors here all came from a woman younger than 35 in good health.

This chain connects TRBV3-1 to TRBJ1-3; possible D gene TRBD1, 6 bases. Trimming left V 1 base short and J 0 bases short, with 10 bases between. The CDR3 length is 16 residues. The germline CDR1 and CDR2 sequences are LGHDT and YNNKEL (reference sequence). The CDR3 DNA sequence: TGTGCCAGCAGCCAAGGGACAGCGGTCTCTGGAAACACCATATATTTT. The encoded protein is CASSQGTAVSGNTIYF.

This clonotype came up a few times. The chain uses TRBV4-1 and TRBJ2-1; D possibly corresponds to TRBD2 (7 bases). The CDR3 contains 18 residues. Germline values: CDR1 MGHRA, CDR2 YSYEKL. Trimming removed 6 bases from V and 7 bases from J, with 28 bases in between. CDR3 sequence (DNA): TGCGCCAGCAGGGAAGATCCCCCCCCGTGGGGGGGCATTAATGAGCAGTTCTTC. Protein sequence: CASREDPPPWGGINEQFF.

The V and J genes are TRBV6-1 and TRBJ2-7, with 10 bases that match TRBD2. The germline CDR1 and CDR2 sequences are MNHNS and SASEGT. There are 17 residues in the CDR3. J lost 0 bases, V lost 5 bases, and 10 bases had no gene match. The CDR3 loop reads CASSRQGASGSSYEQYF. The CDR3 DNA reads TGTGCCAGCAGTCGACAAGGGGCTAGCGGGAGCTCCTACGAGCAGTACTTC.

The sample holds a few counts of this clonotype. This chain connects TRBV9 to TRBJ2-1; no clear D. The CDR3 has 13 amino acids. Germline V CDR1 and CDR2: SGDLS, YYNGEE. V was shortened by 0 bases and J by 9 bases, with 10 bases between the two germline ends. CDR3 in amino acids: CASSVAPFSEQFF. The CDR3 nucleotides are TGTGCCAGCAGCGTAGCTCCCTTTTCTGAGCAGTTCTTC.

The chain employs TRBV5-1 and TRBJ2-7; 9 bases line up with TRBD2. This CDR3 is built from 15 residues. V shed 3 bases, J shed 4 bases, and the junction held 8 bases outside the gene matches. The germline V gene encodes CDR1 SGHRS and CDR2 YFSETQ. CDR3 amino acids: CASSSGLALVYEQYF. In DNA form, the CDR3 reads TGCGCCAGCAGCTCGGGACTAGCCCTGGTTTACGAGCAGTACTTC.

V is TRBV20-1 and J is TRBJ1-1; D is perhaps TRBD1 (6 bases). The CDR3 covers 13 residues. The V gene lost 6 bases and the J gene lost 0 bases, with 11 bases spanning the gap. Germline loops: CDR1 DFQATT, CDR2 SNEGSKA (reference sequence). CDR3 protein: CSAPQGLNTEAFF. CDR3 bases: TGCAGTGCCCCACAGGGTTTGAACACTGAAGCTTTCTTT.

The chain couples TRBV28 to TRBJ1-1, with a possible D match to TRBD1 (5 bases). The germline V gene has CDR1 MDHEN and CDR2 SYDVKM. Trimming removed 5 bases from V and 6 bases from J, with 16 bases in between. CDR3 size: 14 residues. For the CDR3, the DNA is TGTGCCAGCAGTGTGGACTGGGGGTGGGCTGAAGCTTTCTTT. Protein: CASSVDWGWAEAFF.

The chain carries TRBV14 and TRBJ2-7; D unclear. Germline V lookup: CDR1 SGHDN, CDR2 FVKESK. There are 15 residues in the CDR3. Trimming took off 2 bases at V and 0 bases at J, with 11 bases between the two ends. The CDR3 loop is CASSQPGVSSYEQYF. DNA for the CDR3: TGTGCCAGCAGCCAACCGGGCGTTAGCTCCTACGAGCAGTACTTC. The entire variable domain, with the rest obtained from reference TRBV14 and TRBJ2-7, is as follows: EAGVTQFPSHSVIEKGQTVTLRCDPISGHDNLYWYRRVMGKEIKFLLHFVKESKQDESGMPNNRFLAERTGGTYSTLKVQPAELEDSGVYFCASSQPGVSSYEQYFGPGTRLTVT.

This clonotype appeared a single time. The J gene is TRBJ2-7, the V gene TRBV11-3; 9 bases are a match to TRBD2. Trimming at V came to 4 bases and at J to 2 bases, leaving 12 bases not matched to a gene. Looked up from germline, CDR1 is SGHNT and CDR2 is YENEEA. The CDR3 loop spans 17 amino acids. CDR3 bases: TGTGCCAGCAGCTCAACCAGTTCTAGCGGGGATACCTACGAGCAGTACTTC. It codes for CASSSTSSSGDTYEQYF.

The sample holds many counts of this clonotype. The CDR3 sequence is CASSLDLVGNEQFF. The CDR3 DNA sequence: TGCGCCAGCAGCTTGGATCTAGTGGGCAATGAGCAGTTCTTC. The V call is TRBV5-1, the J call TRBJ2-1, with D hard to call. The V end lost 0 bases, the J end lost 6 bases, and 10 bases lay between the germline ends. CDR3 length: 14 residues. The germline gives CDR1 SGHRS, CDR2 YFSETQ.

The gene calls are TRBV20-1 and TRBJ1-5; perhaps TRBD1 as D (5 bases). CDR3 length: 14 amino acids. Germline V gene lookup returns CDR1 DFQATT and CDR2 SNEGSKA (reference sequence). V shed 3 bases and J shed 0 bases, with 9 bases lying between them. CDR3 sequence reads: CSASDGGSNQPQHF. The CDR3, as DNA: TGCAGTGCTAGCGACGGGGGTAGCAATCAGCCCCAGCATTTT.

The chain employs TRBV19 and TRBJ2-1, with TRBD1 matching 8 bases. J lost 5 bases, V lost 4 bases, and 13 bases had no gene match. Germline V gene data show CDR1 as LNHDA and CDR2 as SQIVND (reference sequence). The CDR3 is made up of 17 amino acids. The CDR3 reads CASSNQGAMPGHNEQFF. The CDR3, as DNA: TGTGCCAGTAGTAACCAGGGGGCGATGCCAGGCCACAATGAGCAGTTCTTC.

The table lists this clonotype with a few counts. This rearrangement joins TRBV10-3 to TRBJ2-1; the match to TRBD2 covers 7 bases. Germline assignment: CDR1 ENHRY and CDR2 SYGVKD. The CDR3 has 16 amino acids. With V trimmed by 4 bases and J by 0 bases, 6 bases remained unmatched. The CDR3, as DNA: TGTGCCATCAGTGTTGAGCGGGACCCCTCCTACAATGAGCAGTTCTTC. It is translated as CAISVERDPSYNEQFF.

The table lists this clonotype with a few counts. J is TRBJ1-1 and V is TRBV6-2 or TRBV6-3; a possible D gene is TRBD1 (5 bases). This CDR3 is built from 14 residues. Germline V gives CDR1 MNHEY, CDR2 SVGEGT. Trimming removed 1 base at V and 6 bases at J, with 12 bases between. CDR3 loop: CASSYWGVSSEAFF. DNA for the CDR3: TGTGCCAGCAGTTACTGGGGGGTTAGCTCTGAAGCTTTCTTT.

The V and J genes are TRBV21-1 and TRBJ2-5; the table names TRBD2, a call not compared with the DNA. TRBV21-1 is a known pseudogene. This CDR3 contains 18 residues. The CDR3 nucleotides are TGTGCCAGCAGCAAAGGGAGGACTAGCGGGAATTCGTGGGAGACCCAGTACTTC. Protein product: CASSKGRTSGNSWETQYF.

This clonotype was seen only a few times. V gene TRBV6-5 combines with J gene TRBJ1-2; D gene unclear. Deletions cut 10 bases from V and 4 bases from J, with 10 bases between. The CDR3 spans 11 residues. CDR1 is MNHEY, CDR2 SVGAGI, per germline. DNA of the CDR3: TGTGCCACCCGGGCTACCTATGGCTACACCTTC. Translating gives CATRATYGYTF.

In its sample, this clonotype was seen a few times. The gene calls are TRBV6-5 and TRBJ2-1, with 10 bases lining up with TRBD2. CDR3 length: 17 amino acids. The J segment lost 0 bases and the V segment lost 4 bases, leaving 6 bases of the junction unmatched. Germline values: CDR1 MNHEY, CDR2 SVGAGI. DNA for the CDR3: TGTGCCAGCAGTTCCAGACTAGCGGGCACCTCCTACAATGAGCAGTTCTTC. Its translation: CASSSRLAGTSYNEQFF.

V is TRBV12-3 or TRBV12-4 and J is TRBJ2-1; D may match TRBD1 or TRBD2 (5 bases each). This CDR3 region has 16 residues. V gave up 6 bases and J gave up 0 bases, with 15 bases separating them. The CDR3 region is CASSPHPGSSYNEQFF. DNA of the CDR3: TGTGCCAGCAGCCCGCATCCAGGGAGCTCCTACAATGAGCAGTTCTTC.

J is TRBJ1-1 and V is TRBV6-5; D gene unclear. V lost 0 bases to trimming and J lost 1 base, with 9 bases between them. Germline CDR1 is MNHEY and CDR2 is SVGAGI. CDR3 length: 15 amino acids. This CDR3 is CASSYSLDGNTEAFF. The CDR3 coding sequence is TGTGCCAGCAGTTACTCCTTGGACGGGAACACTGAAGCTTTCTTT.

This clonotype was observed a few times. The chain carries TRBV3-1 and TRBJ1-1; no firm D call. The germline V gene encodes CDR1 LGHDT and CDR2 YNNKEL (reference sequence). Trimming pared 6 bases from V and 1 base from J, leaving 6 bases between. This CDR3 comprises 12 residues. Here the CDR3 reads CASREKNTEAFF. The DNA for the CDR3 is TGTGCCAGCAGGGAGAAGAACACTGAAGCTTTCTTT.

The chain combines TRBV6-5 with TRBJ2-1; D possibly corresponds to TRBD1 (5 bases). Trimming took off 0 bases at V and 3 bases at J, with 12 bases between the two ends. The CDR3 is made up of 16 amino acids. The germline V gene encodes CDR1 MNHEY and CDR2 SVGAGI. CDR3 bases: TGTGCCAGCAGTTACTCGTTTTCCAGGGACTACAATGAGCAGTTCTTC. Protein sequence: CASSYSFSRDYNEQFF.

The CDR3 loop is CASSDRSGANVLTF. CDR3 bases: TGTGCCAGCAGTGACAGGTCTGGGGCCAACGTCCTGACTTTC. The rearrangement links TRBV6-4 to TRBJ2-6, with no clear D. Germline V gene data show CDR1 as MRHNA and CDR2 as SNTAGT. This CDR3 is built from 14 residues. V was pared by 2 bases and J by 1 base, with 3 bases between.

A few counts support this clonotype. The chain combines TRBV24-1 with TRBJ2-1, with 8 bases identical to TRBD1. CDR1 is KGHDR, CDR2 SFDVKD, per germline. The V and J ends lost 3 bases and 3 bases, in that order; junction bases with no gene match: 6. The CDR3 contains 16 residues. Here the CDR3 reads CATSDQTGVSYNEQFF. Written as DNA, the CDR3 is TGTGCCACCAGTGATCAGACAGGGGTAAGCTACAATGAGCAGTTCTTC.

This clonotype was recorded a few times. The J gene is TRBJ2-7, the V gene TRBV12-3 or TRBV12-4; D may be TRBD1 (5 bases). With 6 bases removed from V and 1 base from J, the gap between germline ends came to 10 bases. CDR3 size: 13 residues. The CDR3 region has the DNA TGTGCCAGCAGGTACAGGTTTTCCTACGAGCAGTACTTC. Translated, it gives CASRYRFSYEQYF.

CDR3 DNA: TGTGCCAGCAGCTTGGTAGCGGGGCTCACAGATACGCAGTATTTT. It codes for CASSLVAGLTDTQYF. J is TRBJ2-3 and V is TRBV5-6; 8 nucleotides match TRBD2. Germline loops: CDR1 SGHDT, CDR2 YYEEEE. The CDR3 sequence is 15 residues long. The V gene end was trimmed by 0 bases and the J gene end by 2 bases; junction bases not matched to a gene: 2.

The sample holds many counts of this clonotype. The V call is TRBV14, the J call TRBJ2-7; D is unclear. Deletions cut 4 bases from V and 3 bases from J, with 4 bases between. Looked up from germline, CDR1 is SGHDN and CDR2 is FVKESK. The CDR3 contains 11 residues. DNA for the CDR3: TGTGCCAGCAGCCGGGACTACGAGCAGTACTTC. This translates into CASSRDYEQYF.

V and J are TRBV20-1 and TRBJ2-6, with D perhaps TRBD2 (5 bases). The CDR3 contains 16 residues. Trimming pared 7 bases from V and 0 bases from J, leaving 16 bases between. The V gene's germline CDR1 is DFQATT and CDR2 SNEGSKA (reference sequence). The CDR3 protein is CSGRLSGISGANVLTF. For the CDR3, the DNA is TGCAGTGGCCGGCTCTCCGGGATCTCTGGGGCCAACGTCCTGACTTTC.

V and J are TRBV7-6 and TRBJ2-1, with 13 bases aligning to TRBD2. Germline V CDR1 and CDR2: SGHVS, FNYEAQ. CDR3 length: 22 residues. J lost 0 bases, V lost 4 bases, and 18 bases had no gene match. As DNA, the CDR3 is TGTGCCAGCAGCTCCGCGACTAGCGGGGGGTTGACTTTAATGAGCTCCTACAATGAGCAGTTCTTC. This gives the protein CASSSATSGGLTLMSSYNEQFF.

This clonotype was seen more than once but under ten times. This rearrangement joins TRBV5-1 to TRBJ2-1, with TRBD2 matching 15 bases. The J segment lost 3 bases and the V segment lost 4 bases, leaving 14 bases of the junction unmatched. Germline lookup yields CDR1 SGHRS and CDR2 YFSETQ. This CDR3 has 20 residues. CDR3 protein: CASSPRRTSGGVSSYNEQFF. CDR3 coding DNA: TGCGCCAGCAGCCCCCGTAGGACTAGCGGGGGGGTCTCCAGCTACAATGAGCAGTTCTTC.

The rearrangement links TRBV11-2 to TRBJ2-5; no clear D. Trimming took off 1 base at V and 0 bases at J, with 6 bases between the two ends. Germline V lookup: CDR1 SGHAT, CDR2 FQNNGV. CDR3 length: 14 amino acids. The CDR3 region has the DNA TGTGCCAGCAGCTTAGGGGCGGACCAAGAGACCCAGTACTTC. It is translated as CASSLGADQETQYF.

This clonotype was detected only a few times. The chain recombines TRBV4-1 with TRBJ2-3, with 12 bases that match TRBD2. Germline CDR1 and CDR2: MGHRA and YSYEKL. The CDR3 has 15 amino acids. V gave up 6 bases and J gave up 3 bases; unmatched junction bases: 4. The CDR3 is CASRRLAGVTDTQYF. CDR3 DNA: TGCGCCAGCAGGCGACTAGCGGGGGTTACAGATACGCAGTATTTT.

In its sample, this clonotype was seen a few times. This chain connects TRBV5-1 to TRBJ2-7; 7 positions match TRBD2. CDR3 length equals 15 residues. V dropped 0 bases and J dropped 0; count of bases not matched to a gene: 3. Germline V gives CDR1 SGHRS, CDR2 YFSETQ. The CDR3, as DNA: TGCGCCAGCAGCTTGGATCGCGGGAGCTCCTACGAGCAGTACTTC. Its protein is CASSLDRGSSYEQYF.